This TCR beta chain comes out of a study of T cell responses to AZD1222 COVID-19 vaccine (dated by TCRdb to the early 2020s). Describing the broader study: TCR sequencing covered 230 or so trial participants: 200 to 210 given two doses of AZD1222 and about 26 given two doses of MenACWY control vaccine. Enrollment into the trials was organized by age into subgroups of 18-55, 56-69 and 70-plus years, and those subgroups contained roughly 140, 27 and 60 TCR-sequenced participants, respectively. The paper as a whole reports these results and caveats: Participants were mostly white British, with more females than males. The authors suggested clonal diversity may have been underestimated. In the small 56-69-year group, the increase in depth fell short of significance, most likely because of low power. After two AZD1222 doses, both the breadth and the depth of spike-specific TCRs were significantly higher than at day 0 and than in MenACWY recipients. No day 14 peak-response samples were available, so repertoires were characterized only after the peak T cell response. Epitopes outside the regions mutated in the B.1.351 and B.1.1.7 variants were reportedly recognized by nearly half of the unique spike-specific TCRs. The vaccine-associated CD4 TCRs covered the entire spike protein, and the dominant responses fell in regions 160-218 and 743-854. Conclusions about previously exposed vaccinees are limited because only six or seven AZD1222 recipients were SARS-CoV-2 seropositive at baseline.

The CDR3 goes from the cysteine to the phenylalanine over 14 residues. Here the CDR3 DNA is all that survives: 42 bases in frame from base 1. The germline V gene (reference sequence) gives CDR1 as GTSNPN and CDR2 as SVGIG. Cut back by 0 bases and 2 bases, the V and J ends lie 10 bases apart. With regard to this clone: Its antigen remains undetermined. Within one base of it there is no much larger clone, and no base qualities were kept.

The CDR3 regions of human TCRbeta chains were analyzed by immunosequencing. In the source study's methods: Repertoire TCRs were matched against a reference library of SARS-CoV-2-specific TCRs generated with the MIRA antigen-specificity platform. Breadth meant the fraction of unique TCRs that were SARS-CoV-2-associated, whereas depth meant the fraction of total T cells that were SARS-CoV-2-associated. Using the MIRA data, each spike-specific TCR was mapped to the spike region that the TCR reacts to and placed in a CD4 or CD8 class. Log10-transformed breadth and depth values were compared by one-way ANOVA with Sidak's multiple comparisons tests. TCRdb holds this immuneACCESS table with in-frame rearrangements only. Some clones are missing; in checked studies, unresolved V genes explain under half, and the rest has no known cause. That table gives V, J and clone size, and the DNA gave D and trimming. The sample table holds some 170,000 clones, of which roughly nine tenths were seen once. 4.4% of the sample is in the top ten clones.

The time point label corresponds to: baseline before first vaccination. The treatment or condition label here, explained by the study, means: meningococcal conjugate vaccine given as trial control. Samples from vaccinated people were obtained from the UK trials COV001 and COV002, which included a single-blind randomized controlled phase 2/3 trial of AZD1222 (ChAdOx1 nCoV-19) in healthy adults. Trial participant PBMC samples were collected at day 0 and day 28 after the second dose for TCRbeta chain sequencing. The sequence links TRBV30 to TRBJ1-1; TRBD1 is perhaps the D gene, given 6 matching bases. Source: peripheral blood, taken on day 0 of MenACWY control vaccination. This TCR came from an adult in good health. The CDR3 reads CAWSVWGANTEAFF. The nucleotides read TGTGCCTGGAGTGTATGGGGGGCCAACACTGAAGCTTTCTTT.